This TCR beta chain is from a study of blood T cell repertoires in COVID-19. Authors' analysis steps: It was from reference gene primer amplification that nucleated cell counts were estimated. Profiling relied on immunoSEQ multiplex PCR, and the TCRdb table lists in-frame clones only, not all of them. The D gene and trimming were derived from the DNA, and the V and J assignments and clone size from that table. The sample includes about 350,000 clones, around nine tenths of them seen just once. The CDR3 spans 16 residues. Deletions cut 7 bases from V and 7 bases from J, with 23 bases between. Germline CDR1 and CDR2: SEHNR and FQNEAQ (reference sequence). This clone showed up just once.

The receptor's source is a woman younger than 35 who had recovered from COVID-19. The V call is TRBV7-9, the J call TRBJ2-1; a possible D gene is TRBD2 (5 bases). Specimen: peripheral blood. CDR3 sequence (DNA): TGTGCCAGCACCCTAGGCTCGGGGATAACCGGGAATGAGCAGTTCTTC. As protein: CASTLGSGITGNEQFF.